This T cell receptor beta chain was captured by sequencing in a study of blood T cell repertoires in COVID-19. About the research overall: T cells, B-cell-depleted T cells, or PBMCs provided the cDNA or gDNA that served as material.

V dropped 3 bases and J dropped 3; count of bases not matched to a gene: 10. CDR1 and CDR2 (germline): KGHSH, LQKENI. The CDR3 contains 16 residues. Original processing methods: Counts of nucleated cells, estimated from reference gene primer amplification, were obtained. The protocol was immunoSEQ multiplex PCR, while the TCRdb copy is restricted to in-frame clones and leaves out a portion. V and J calls and clone size come straight from that table; D and trimming were deduced from the DNA. This sample carries some 80,000 clones, roughly nine tenths of them seen once, and the ten largest clones take just over 2.5%.

The clonotype originates from a human donor in a cohort sampled during active COVID-19. The chain recombines TRBV18 with TRBJ2-7, with TRBD1 identical over 8 bases. Sequenced sample: peripheral blood. CDR3 sequence: CASSPGQGRSGYEQYF. As DNA, the CDR3 is TGTGCCAGCTCACCTGGACAGGGAAGATCGGGCTACGAGCAGTACTTC. Drawing the rest from reference TRBV18 and TRBJ2-7, the complete variable domain is NAGVMQNPRHLVRRRGQEARLRCSPMKGHSHVYWYRQLPEEGLKFMVYLQKENIIDESGMPKERFSAEFPKEGPSILRIQQVVRGDSAAYFCASSPGQGRSGYEQYFGPGTRLTVT.